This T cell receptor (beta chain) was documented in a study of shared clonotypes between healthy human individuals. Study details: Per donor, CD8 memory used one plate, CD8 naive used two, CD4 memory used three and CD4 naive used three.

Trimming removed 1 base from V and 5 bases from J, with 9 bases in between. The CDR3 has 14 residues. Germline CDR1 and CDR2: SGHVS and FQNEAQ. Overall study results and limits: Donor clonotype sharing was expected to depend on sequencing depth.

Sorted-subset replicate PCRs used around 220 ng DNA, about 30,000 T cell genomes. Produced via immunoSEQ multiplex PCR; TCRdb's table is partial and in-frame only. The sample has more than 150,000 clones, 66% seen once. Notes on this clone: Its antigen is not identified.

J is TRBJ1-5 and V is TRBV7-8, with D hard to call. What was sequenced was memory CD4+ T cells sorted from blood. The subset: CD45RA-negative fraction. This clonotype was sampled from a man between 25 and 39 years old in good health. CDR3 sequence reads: CASSLGGVDQPQHF. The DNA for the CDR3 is TGTGCCAGCAGCTTAGGTGGGGTCGATCAGCCCCAGCATTTT.